This section outlines one TCR beta chain sequence together with its context. The antigen is not known. This record belongs to a study of post-analysis software for immune sequencing data. At the level of the study: Included among the disease courses, which were recorded for the cohort, were relapsing-remitting, secondary progressive and progressive-relapsing multiple sclerosis.

Study results and caveats: There were roughly 5 TRBV segments more frequent in patients than controls, and TRBV5-6, TRBV5-1 and TRBV20-1 were among them.

The CDR3 totals 16 residues. Germline loops: CDR1 MNHEY, CDR2 SMNVEV (reference sequence). Unmatched junction bases numbered 10, after V lost 4 bases and J lost 8 bases. Unique molecular identifiers were present in the TCR beta cDNA libraries. Each CDR3 protein is one row after TCRdb ran MiXCR on the PCR reads. Here the sample spans roughly 800,000 distinct CDR3 sequences, approximately 53% being singletons. This clonotype was sampled from a girl aged 5-17 years with multiple sclerosis. Input material: blood. The chain links TRBV27 to TRBJ2-1; 11 bases align to TRBD1. CDR3 nucleotide sequence: TGTGCCAGCAGTTCCCTCAGGACAGGGGGCTTGTATGAGCAGTTCTTC. Its protein is CASSSLRTGGLYEQFF.